This T cell receptor (beta chain) was identified during a study of blood T cell repertoires in COVID-19. Measured with immunoSEQ multiplex PCR; TCRdb has only the in-frame clones, and not every one. The sample has about 270,000 clones, about 88% seen once; the top ten hold around 3%. In germline, CDR1 is SNHLY, CDR2 FYNNEI. The CDR3 totals 14 residues. Trimming at V came to 5 bases and at J to 7 bases, leaving 7 bases not matched to a gene. This clone has a handful of counts. The rearrangement joins TRBV2 to TRBJ1-3, with 8 positions matching TRBD1. This sequence originates from a woman in her forties or fifties who had recovered from COVID-19. The sample taken for sequencing was PBMCs or T cells enriched from blood (not recorded which). The CDR3 DNA is TGTGCCAGCAGTCCAGGGACAGGTGCGAACACCATATATTTT. Translated: CASSPGTGANTIYF.